The clone carrying this T cell receptor (beta chain) has just a few counts. The antigen remains unidentified. This sample stems from a study of a mutant IDH1 vaccine in newly diagnosed glioma. Study details: Vaccination was launched 4-6 weeks after radiotherapy alone, or with temozolomide cycles. The sex distribution of treated patients was about 62% male and around 40% female, with a mean age of roughly 40 years. Standard pretreatment was either radiotherapy, temozolomide, or, for most, radiochemotherapy with temozolomide.

Time point meaning: week 35, safety follow-up. The vaccine gave 300 ug of a 20-mer mutant IDH1 peptide subcutaneously per dose. New WHO grade 3 or 4 IDH1-mutant, ATRX-lost astrocytomas were present in all donors. Libraries were prepared by immunoSEQ multiplex PCR; TCRdb keeps only in-frame clonotypes and omits some of them. Among tens of thousands of clones listed, 65% to 90% were seen once. Trimming took off 2 bases at V and 11 bases at J, with 12 bases between the two ends. The CDR3 loop spans 12 amino acids. CDR1 is LGHNA, CDR2 YSLEER, per germline. The source of this sequence is a woman between 40 and 55 years old with glioma. Some clones in this sample may be carry-over from other donors' samples. V is TRBV4-3 and J is TRBJ1-1; D remains unclear. This specimen was PBMCs, taken from a glioma patient whose treatment included an IDH1 peptide vaccine. CDR3 sequence reads: CASSQTARAAFF. The CDR3 DNA sequence: TGCGCCAGCAGCCAAACCGCCCGGGCGGCTTTCTTT.